This TCR beta chain was obtained from a study of post-analysis software for immune sequencing data. General study points: Patients used about five TRBV segments, including TRBV5-6, TRBV5-1 and TRBV20-1, more often than controls.

Of note for this clonotype: Its antigen is still unknown. At one of its ends the junction is not consistent with the germline gene, which may arise from a read error.

cDNA libraries of TCR beta carried unique molecular identifiers. Each CDR3 protein gets one entry after TCRdb re-called the PCR reads with MiXCR. In the table there are approximately 630,000 distinct CDR3 sequences, approximately 59% of which are singletons. Germline-derived CDR1 and CDR2 are LGHNT and FRNRAP. The CDR3 contains 14 residues. The clonotype originates from a girl aged 2-10 years with multiple sclerosis. What was sequenced was blood. The chain couples TRBV12-5 to TRBJ2-1; 8 nucleotides align to TRBD2. This chain's CDR3 is CASGGPSGSNEQFF. DNA for the CDR3: TGTGCTAGTGGGGGTCCTAGCGGGTCCAATGAACAGTTCTTC.